This paragraph covers one T cell receptor (beta chain) sequence. This clonotype has at least ten counts. No cognate antigen has been identified for it. No much larger clonotype is one base removed from it; base qualities were not supplied. Hyperthyroidism patients were newly diagnosed, with disease duration under 2 months, and aged 18 to 65 years. Patients were excluded if they had other autoimmune diseases, uncontrolled infections, pregnancy or lactation. Clinical symptoms, serum thyroxine, TRAb, thyroid ultrasound and orbital computed tomography were used for diagnosis. Total RNA was extracted using Trizol reagent, and RNA quality was checked on an Agilent 2100 Bioanalyzer. Including the terminal cysteine and phenylalanine, the CDR3 comprises 12 residues. Left in the record is the CDR3 DNA by itself, 36 bases read in frame from the first base. The germline V gene yields ENHRY for CDR1 and SYGVKD for CDR2. The V end loses 4 bases and the J end loses 6 bases, and a stretch of 8 bases separates them.

These data belong to a study of Graves' ophthalmopathy and Graves' hyperthyroidism (dated by TCRdb to 2016 to 2019). With regard to the full study: A patient counted as having stable hyperthyroidism if there was no progression to ophthalmopathy within 18 months of follow-up. TCR beta repertoire signatures were used to distinguish Graves' ophthalmopathy from Graves' hyperthyroidism and to predict progression to ophthalmopathy. In total, 135 blood samples were TCR-sequenced: roughly 45 ophthalmopathy, approximately 80 hyperthyroidism and roughly 17 hyperthyroidism-to-ophthalmopathy patients. To explore V-J signatures that separate ophthalmopathy from hyperthyroidism, a discovery set of more than 95 patients was enrolled, consisting of 43 with ophthalmopathy and fewer than 60 with stable hyperthyroidism. The independent validation cohort included roughly 19 hyperthyroidism patients plus 17 patients who later progressed from hyperthyroidism to ophthalmopathy. In more than five hyperthyroidism patients, T-cell repertoires of thyroid tissue and blood were compared. Following sample collection, hyperthyroidism patients were given methimazole at a starting dose of 30 mg daily, and ophthalmopathy patients were given high-dose intravenous methylprednisolone. What the research found in general, with its limitations: In validation, the model predicted ophthalmopathy progression with about 64% sensitivity and approximately 72% specificity; fewer than 15 predicted patients were CT-confirmed with GO in a median of approximately 6.5 months. No statistical method was used to set the sample size in advance, and the investigators knew which group each participant was assigned to. In cross-validation, the 13-signature model distinguished ophthalmopathy from stable hyperthyroidism with more than 85% sensitivity and 81.08% specificity, while in the test set the corresponding values were about 80% and 75%. Among expanded thyroid clonotypes with frequency above 0.001, most also showed up in blood, which suggests that blood repertoires may reflect the thyroid immune response.

For repertoire sequencing, TCR beta CDR3 regions were amplified from RNA transcripts. HTBI primers and the Qiagen OneStep RT-PCR kit were used in a first-round RT-PCR, which was followed by a second-round multiplex PCR, size selection and purification. Sequencing of the libraries was carried out on an Illumina HiSeq2000 in paired-end mode with 100 bp reads. The authors' pipeline ran thus. SOAPnuke was used to process the reads, throwing out any read that had adapters, had uncalled bases, had a mean Phred below 15, or lacked an exact constant-primer or identifier match. COPE v1.2.5 was used to merge high-quality paired reads. Unique nucleotide sequences were defined as clonotypes and aligned to IMGT TRB V, D and J references using MiTCR v1.1. Only V-J combinations with frequency above 0.0001 were analysed, covering around 99% of repertoires. For each V-J combination, a TCR clonal expansion and chaos score was defined as F50 clonal expansion divided by the chaos observed in the TCRdist matrix. Welch's t-statistics and random forest were used to narrow the features down to around twelve V-J combinations, which were then fed into a naive Bayes classifier. The similarity between thyroid and blood repertoires was quantified using the Morisita-Horn index. TCRdb reprocessing: public reads trimmed at Q25 with fastp, clones called with MiXCR, in-frame beta chains kept. Rows with a matching CDR3 protein are joined into one entry that keeps the most common DNA and genes. V and J calls and clone size were set by TCRdb, not the authors. Across this sample there are over a million distinct CDR3 sequences, with around a third seen only once. The biggest ten clones account for around 10% of the sample.

Rearrangement joined TRBV10-3 to TRBJ2-3, with no confident D gene call. The origin of this receptor is an adult man with Graves' hyperthyroidism. Sequencing was carried out using peripheral blood or thyroid tissue (not recorded which). CDR3 reads: CAISGSHDTQYF. The base sequence is TGTGCCATCAGTGGCTCCCATGATACGCAGTATTTT.